This T cell receptor (beta chain) was captured in a study of OX40 agonist ivuxolimab in advanced cancers. With respect to this clone: What it binds is unknown.

Germline CDR1 MGHRA, CDR2 YSYEKL. The V end lost 0 bases, the J end lost 4 bases, and 10 bases lay between the germline ends. The CDR3 covers 15 residues. TCRdb keeps only in-frame clones here, not all; method: immunoSEQ multiplex PCR. The sample gives about 69,000 clones, over 75% of which show up once; under 7% is in the top ten. Findings and caveats of the study: Clonal expansion from baseline to week 6 occurred in both CD4+ and CD8+ T cells.

The clonotype originates from an adult with an advanced solid tumor such as melanoma, head and neck, liver or kidney cancer. The material sequenced was CD4+ or CD8+ T cells sorted from blood, taken in a trial of the OX40 agonist ivuxolimab. The rearrangement uses TRBV4-1 and TRBJ2-1; D ambiguous. CDR3 sequence: CASSQDRADYNEQFF. CDR3 coding DNA: TGCGCCAGCAGCCAAGATAGGGCGGATTACAATGAGCAGTTCTTC.